Shown below are 12 T cell receptor beta chains from a single sample sequenced in a study of graft-versus-host responses after intestinal transplantation. Antigen specificity for these receptors is unknown. Only in-frame clones appear in the TCRdb table, and some are missing; sequencing was by immunoSEQ multiplex PCR. The sample records 100,000 to 120,000 clones, 93% being singletons. This sample comprised unstimulated CD8+ T cells sorted from spleen or lymph node cells, obtained before intestinal transplant. The receptors come from a human donor who received an intestinal transplant.

The CDR3 sequence: CASSSGTGLTEAFF. As DNA, the CDR3 is TGTGCCAGCAGCTCGGGGACAGGACTCACTGAAGCTTTCTTT. The chain employs TRBV7-6 and TRBJ1-1; 8 bases align to TRBD1. J lost 4 bases, V lost 4 bases, and 5 bases had no gene match. This CDR3 is built from 14 residues. The germline V gene encodes CDR1 SGHVS and CDR2 FNYEAQ.

V usage is TRBV19 and J usage is TRBJ2-3; a weak D match, TRBD1 (6 bases). V lost 3 bases and J 2 bases, leaving 12 bases between the germline ends. Germline loops: CDR1 LNHDA, CDR2 SQIVND (reference sequence). The CDR3 extends over 15 amino acids. The CDR3 here is CASSIQDRPTDTQYF. The CDR3 region has the DNA TGTGCCAGTAGTATCCAGGACAGACCCACAGATACGCAGTATTTT.

V is TRBV21-1 and J is TRBJ1-1; the table names TRBD1, a call not compared with the DNA. TRBV21-1 is a pseudogene locus. The CDR3 loop spans 15 amino acids. The CDR3 DNA is TGTGCCAGCAGCACCCCTGGGACAGCGAACACTGAAGCTTTCTTT. Encoded protein: CASSTPGTANTEAFF.

The rearrangement uses TRBV28 and TRBJ2-7; D remains ambiguous. This CDR3 is built from 15 residues. V was clipped by 6 bases and J by 2 bases, with 17 bases between them. The germline CDR1 and CDR2 sequences are MDHEN and SYDVKM. CDR3 amino acids: CASSLTPGGTYEQYF. CDR3 nucleotide sequence: TGTGCCAGCAGCCTCACCCCGGGCGGCACCTACGAGCAGTACTTC.

The J gene is TRBJ2-2, the V gene TRBV4-2, with a weak D call TRBD1 (6 bases). From germline, CDR1 is LGHNA and CDR2 YNFKEQ. V lost 0 bases to trimming and J lost 3 bases, with 11 bases between them. The CDR3 has 16 amino acids. Here the CDR3 reads CASSQDSGVYTGELFF. The CDR3 DNA is TGTGCCAGCAGCCAAGATTCAGGGGTGTACACCGGGGAGCTGTTTTTT.

V gene TRBV5-1 combines with J gene TRBJ1-5, with a weak D call TRBD1 (5 bases). CDR1 SGHRS and CDR2 YFSETQ come from the germline V gene. Trimming pared 0 bases from V and 3 bases from J, leaving 10 bases between. CDR3 size: 15 residues. The CDR3 DNA reads TGCGCCAGCAGCTTGGGGGGGGGTGACAATCAGCCCCAGCATTTT. Its translation: CASSLGGGDNQPQHF.

This chain joins TRBV2 and TRBJ2-1; 9 bases are shared with TRBD2. The CDR3 spans 13 residues. The germline CDR1 and CDR2 sequences are SNHLY and FYNNEI. The V gene end was trimmed by 5 bases and the J gene end by 7 bases; junction bases not matched to a gene: 3. In nucleotides, the CDR3 is TGTGCCAGCAGTAGTCTAGCGGGAAATGAGCAGTTCTTC. This sequence encodes CASSSLAGNEQFF.

The genes are TRBV30 and TRBJ2-1; D not certain. The germline gives CDR1 GTSNPN, CDR2 SVGIG (reference sequence). The V gene lost 0 bases and the J gene lost 0 bases, with 12 bases spanning the gap. The CDR3 covers 16 residues. The CDR3 DNA follows: TGTGCCTGGAGTGTAATAGGGTGGAGCTCCTACAATGAGCAGTTCTTC. Its protein is CAWSVIGWSSYNEQFF.

Only one count was recorded for this clone. The gene calls are TRBV9 and TRBJ2-7, with TRBD2 matching over 12 bases. CDR3 length equals 15 residues. The germline V gene encodes CDR1 SGDLS and CDR2 YYNGEE. V lost 0 bases, J lost 3 bases, and 1 base stayed unmatched. The CDR3 DNA sequence: TGTGCCAGCAGCGTAGGGACTAGCGGGATCTACGAGCAGTACTTC. It translates to CASSVGTSGIYEQYF.

The rearrangement joins TRBV19 to TRBJ2-1, with unresolved D. This CDR3 is built from 14 residues. Trimming removed 5 bases from V and 0 bases from J, with 8 bases in between. The germline V gene has CDR1 LNHDA and CDR2 SQIVND (reference sequence). The CDR3 sequence: CASSFASSYNEQFF. As DNA, the CDR3 is TGTGCCAGTAGTTTCGCGTCCTCCTACAATGAGCAGTTCTTC.

The genes are TRBV11-2 and TRBJ2-7, with a possible D match to TRBD1 (6 bases). This CDR3 has 14 amino acids. Deletions cut 4 bases from V and 6 bases from J, with 16 bases between. The germline V gene encodes CDR1 SGHAT and CDR2 FQNNGV. CDR3 residues: CASSSPTPGVEQYF. The CDR3 DNA is TGTGCCAGCAGCTCCCCAACCCCAGGGGTCGAGCAGTACTTC.

The chain joins TRBV28 to TRBJ2-7, with TRBD1 as a possible D gene (6 bases). This CDR3 has 15 amino acids. V was shortened by 8 bases and J by 3 bases, with 20 bases between the two germline ends. Germline V lookup: CDR1 MDHEN, CDR2 SYDVKM. The CDR3: CASRIGTLSYYEQYF. The CDR3 nucleotides are TGTGCCAGCCGCATTGGGACACTCTCTTACTACGAGCAGTACTTC. Complete variable domain (other parts from reference TRBV28 and TRBJ2-7): DVKVTQSSRYLVKRTGEKVFLECVQDMDHENMFWYRQDPGLGLRLIYFSYDVKMKEKGDIPEGYSVSREKKERFSLILESASTNQTSMYLCASRIGTLSYYEQYFGPGTRLTVT.